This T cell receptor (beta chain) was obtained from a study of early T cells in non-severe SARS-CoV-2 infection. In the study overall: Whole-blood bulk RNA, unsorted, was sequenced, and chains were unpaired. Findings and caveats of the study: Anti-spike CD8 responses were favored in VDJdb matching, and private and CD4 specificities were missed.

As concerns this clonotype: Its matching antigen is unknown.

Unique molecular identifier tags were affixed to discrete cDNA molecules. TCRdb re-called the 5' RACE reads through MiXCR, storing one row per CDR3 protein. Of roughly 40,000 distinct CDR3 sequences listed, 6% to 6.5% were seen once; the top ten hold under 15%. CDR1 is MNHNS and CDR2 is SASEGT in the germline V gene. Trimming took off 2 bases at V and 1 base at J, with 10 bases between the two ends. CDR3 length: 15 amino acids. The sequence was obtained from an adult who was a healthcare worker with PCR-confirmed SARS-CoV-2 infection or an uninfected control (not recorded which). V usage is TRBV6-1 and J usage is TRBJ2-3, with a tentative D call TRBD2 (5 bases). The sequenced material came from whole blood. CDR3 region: CASSETGMRTDTQYF. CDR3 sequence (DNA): TGTGCCAGCAGTGAAACGGGGATGCGCACAGATACGCAGTATTTT.